The sequence of this TCR beta chain was determined in a study of shared clonotypes between healthy human individuals. V lost 4 bases and J lost 1, with 18 bases in between. Germline values: CDR1 SGDLS, CDR2 YYNGEE. The CDR3 covers 17 residues. Assay: immunoSEQ multiplex PCR; the TCRdb copy retains only in-frame clones and omits some. The sample has under 2.5 million clones; under 95% are singletons. What was sequenced was naive CD4+ T cells from PBMCs. Stated subset: CD45RA+ positively selected. The clonotype originates from a man younger than 30 in good health. Some clones in this sample may be carry-over from other donors' samples. The rearrangement links TRBV9 to TRBJ2-1, with a possible D match to TRBD2 (6 bases). CDR3: CASSRIGGFMSYNEQFF. The CDR3 DNA is TGTGCCAGCAGCAGGATCGGGGGTTTTATGTCCTACAATGAGCAGTTCTTC.